A selection of T cell receptor beta chains follows, all from one sample in a study of blood T cell repertoires in COVID-19. Generated by immunoSEQ multiplex PCR, the TCRdb table keeps only in-frame clones and is missing some. The sample has around 70,000 clones, around 87% seen once. Sequencing was done on a sample of peripheral blood. The receptor source for this set is a woman aged 80 or older with active or convalescent COVID-19. The conserved cysteine and the conserved F or W are not part of the CDR3 here.

CDR3 protein: ASSSYNGELF; V gene: TRBV6-2/TRBV6-3; CDR3 length: 10; J gene: TRBJ2-2
CDR3 protein: ASSTDRHNEQF; V gene: TRBV19; CDR3 length: 11; J gene: TRBJ2-1
CDR3 protein: ASIGGTGMNTEAF; V gene: TRBV2; CDR3 length: 13; J gene: TRBJ1-1
CDR3 protein: ATRQGNTEAF; V gene: TRBV25-1; CDR3 length: 10; J gene: TRBJ1-1
CDR3 protein: ASSWGQTNTGELF; V gene: TRBV27; CDR3 length: 13; J gene: TRBJ2-2
CDR3 protein: ASSPNPGGQPYNEQF; V gene: TRBV5-1; CDR3 length: 15; J gene: TRBJ2-1
CDR3 protein: ASTPRGEANTEAF; V gene: TRBV27; CDR3 length: 13; J gene: TRBJ1-1
CDR3 protein: ASVGSGTGGGNEQF; V gene: TRBV6-6; CDR3 length: 14; J gene: TRBJ2-1
CDR3 protein: ASSLEGANAEAF; V gene: TRBV5-1; CDR3 length: 12; J gene: TRBJ1-1
CDR3 protein: ASSLVSQQDRGNYGYT; V gene: TRBV7-9; CDR3 length: 16; J gene: TRBJ1-2
CDR3 protein: ATSEAGGSTDTQY; V gene: TRBV9; CDR3 length: 13; J gene: TRBJ2-3
CDR3 protein: ASSFELAYGYT; V gene: TRBV4-2; CDR3 length: 11; J gene: TRBJ1-2
CDR3 protein: ASSRQTGVGNTEAF; V gene: TRBV19; CDR3 length: 14; J gene: TRBJ1-1